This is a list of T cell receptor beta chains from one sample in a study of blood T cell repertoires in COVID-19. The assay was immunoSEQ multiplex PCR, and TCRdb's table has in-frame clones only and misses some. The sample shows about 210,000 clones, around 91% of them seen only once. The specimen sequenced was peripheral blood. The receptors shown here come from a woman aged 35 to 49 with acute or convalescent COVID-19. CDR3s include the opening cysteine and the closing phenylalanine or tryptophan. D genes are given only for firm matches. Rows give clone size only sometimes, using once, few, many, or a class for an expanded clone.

CDR3aa: CASSSRTGYSYNSPLHF
CDR3nt: TGTGCCAGCAGCTCCAGGACAGGGTACTCCTATAATTCACCCCTCCACTTT
d_gene: TRBD1
abundance: -
j_gene: TRBJ1-6
v_gene: TRBV11-2

CDR3aa: CASSLGTVSSGNTIYF
CDR3nt: TGTGCCAGCAGCTTAGGGACAGTATCCTCTGGAAACACCATATATTTT
d_gene: -
abundance: -
j_gene: TRBJ1-3
v_gene: TRBV11-2

CDR3aa: CASSQGRGAQNTEAFF
CDR3nt: TGTGCCAGCAGCCAAGGGCGGGGGGCGCAAAACACTGAAGCTTTCTTT
d_gene: -
abundance: -
j_gene: TRBJ1-1
v_gene: TRBV3-1/TRBV3-2

CDR3aa: CASSPFYGYTF
CDR3nt: TGTGCCAGCAGTCCTTTCTATGGCTACACCTTC
d_gene: -
abundance: -
j_gene: TRBJ1-2
v_gene: TRBV2

CDR3aa: CASSRVADRVSTGELFF
CDR3nt: TGTGCCAGCAGTAGGGTCGCGGACAGAGTTTCCACCGGGGAGCTGTTTTTT
d_gene: -
abundance: -
j_gene: TRBJ2-2
v_gene: TRBV2

CDR3aa: CASSHGDRSYNEQFF
CDR3nt: TGTGCCAGCTCGCACGGGGACAGGAGCTACAATGAGCAGTTCTTC
d_gene: TRBD1
abundance: -
j_gene: TRBJ2-1
v_gene: TRBV18

CDR3aa: CAISLGLNANNEQFF
CDR3nt: TGTGCCATCAGTCTTGGGCTAAACGCCAACAATGAGCAGTTCTTC
d_gene: -
abundance: -
j_gene: TRBJ2-1
v_gene: TRBV10-3

CDR3aa: CASSGQVSPSHGYTF
CDR3nt: TGTGCCAGCAGTGGACAGGTTTCCCCGTCACATGGCTACACCTTC
d_gene: -
abundance: -
j_gene: TRBJ1-2
v_gene: TRBV2

CDR3aa: CASRGTATGNTIYF
CDR3nt: TGTGCCAGCAGGGGGACAGCTACTGGAAACACCATATATTTT
d_gene: TRBD1
abundance: -
j_gene: TRBJ1-3
v_gene: TRBV2

CDR3aa: CASSARRQGPIPGNTIYF
CDR3nt: TGTGCCAGCAGCGCCCGGAGACAGGGTCCAATCCCTGGAAACACCATATATTTT
d_gene: TRBD1
abundance: -
j_gene: TRBJ1-3
v_gene: TRBV9

CDR3aa: CASSLEGGARYGYTF
CDR3nt: TGTGCCAGCAGCTTAGAAGGGGGCGCAAGGTATGGCTACACCTTC
d_gene: TRBD1
abundance: -
j_gene: TRBJ1-2
v_gene: TRBV7-9

CDR3aa: CASRYQGSTEAFF
CDR3nt: TGTGCCAGCAGGTACCAGGGAAGCACTGAAGCTTTCTTT
d_gene: -
abundance: -
j_gene: TRBJ1-1
v_gene: TRBV2

CDR3aa: CASSPHSNTEAFF
CDR3nt: TGTGCCAGTAGTCCCCACAGCAACACTGAAGCTTTCTTT
d_gene: -
abundance: few
j_gene: TRBJ1-1
v_gene: TRBV19

CDR3aa: CASSLRQGAEKLFF
CDR3nt: TGTGCCAGTAGTCTAAGACAGGGGGCAGAAAAACTGTTTTTT
d_gene: TRBD1
abundance: -
j_gene: TRBJ1-4
v_gene: TRBV19

CDR3aa: CAWSVLGEKLFF
CDR3nt: TGTGCCTGGAGTGTACTAGGGGAAAAACTGTTTTTT
d_gene: -
abundance: -
j_gene: TRBJ1-4
v_gene: TRBV30

CDR3aa: CASRVIGDSNYGYTF
CDR3nt: TGTGCCAGTAGGGTTATCGGGGACAGTAACTATGGCTACACCTTC
d_gene: TRBD1
abundance: -
j_gene: TRBJ1-2
v_gene: TRBV19

CDR3aa: CASSIQDWNTEAFF
CDR3nt: TGTGCCAGTAGTATACAGGATTGGAACACTGAAGCTTTCTTT
d_gene: -
abundance: -
j_gene: TRBJ1-1
v_gene: TRBV19

CDR3aa: CASSSAGQRRDTQYF
CDR3nt: TGTGCCAGCAGCTCTGCGGGGCAGCGTCGAGATACGCAGTATTTT
d_gene: -
abundance: once
j_gene: TRBJ2-3
v_gene: TRBV5-4